Following are 27 T cell receptor beta chains from one sample sequenced in a study of shared clonotypes between healthy human individuals. Clones were sequenced by immunoSEQ multiplex PCR, and TCRdb holds only the in-frame ones, with some missing. The repertoire holds about 1 million clones, with approximately 72% as singletons. The sequenced sample was memory CD4+ T cells sorted from blood. As to subset: CD45RA-negative fraction. The source is a man between 18 and 35 years old in good health.

The V and J genes are TRBV27 and TRBJ2-7, with D possibly TRBD1 on 5 matching bases. The CDR3 length is 13 residues. V was trimmed by 3 bases and J by 5 bases, leaving 11 bases between them. The germline gives CDR1 MNHEY, CDR2 SMNVEV (reference sequence). The CDR3 DNA is TGTGCCAGCAGTTTCGGACACAACCACGAGCAGTACTTC. The encoded protein is CASSFGHNHEQYF.

This clone was recorded a few times. The V gene is TRBV9, the J gene TRBJ2-2, with TRBD1 matching 10 bases. Germline CDR1 reads SGDLS; CDR2 reads YYNGEE. The CDR3 consists of 19 residues. Trimming at V came to 2 bases and at J to 2 bases, leaving 12 bases not matched to a gene. The CDR3 sequence is CASSVLIRRQGANTGELFF. The CDR3 DNA is TGTGCCAGCAGCGTGCTAATCCGGCGACAGGGGGCAAACACCGGGGAGCTGTTTTTT.

This sequence joins TRBV11-2 and TRBJ1-1; no definite D call. CDR3 length: 13 amino acids. Between the trimmed V and J ends, which lost 1 base and 5 bases, there was a span of 8 bases. The V gene's germline CDR1 is SGHAT and CDR2 FQNNGV. CDR3 sequence: CASSLVWGTEAFF. The CDR3 DNA follows: TGTGCCAGCAGCTTAGTATGGGGAACTGAAGCTTTCTTT.

This clone was seen only a few times. The chain recombines TRBV28 with TRBJ1-3; perhaps TRBD1 as D (5 bases). CDR1 is MDHEN, CDR2 SYDVKM, per germline. The CDR3 is 14 residues long. The V end lost 2 bases, the J end lost 0 bases, and 5 bases lay between the germline ends. The CDR3 protein is CASSLGGSGNTIYF. The CDR3 DNA follows: TGTGCCAGCAGTTTAGGGGGCTCTGGAAACACCATATATTTT.

Note on this clone: At one end, the junction sequence differs from germline, possibly due to a read error. The rearrangement links TRBV5-1 to TRBJ2-7; tentative D call: TRBD1 (5 bases). This CDR3 is built from 15 residues. In germline, CDR1 is SGHRS, CDR2 YFSETQ. The CDR3 loop reads CASRLGGAGLYEQYF. CDR3 coding DNA: TGCGCCAGCAGGTTGGGTGGGGCAGGCCTCTACGAGCAGTACTTC. The full variable domain, completed using reference TRBV5-1 and TRBJ2-7, is KAGVTQTPRYLIKTRGQQVTLSCSPISGHRSVSWYQQTPGQGLQFLFEYFSETQRNKGNFPGRFSGRQFSNSRSEMNVSTLELGDSALYLCASRLGGAGLYEQYFGPGTRLTVT.

This chain uses TRBV5-5 with TRBJ1-2; D unclear. This CDR3 contains 13 residues. Germline V gene lookup returns CDR1 SGHKS and CDR2 YYEKEE (reference sequence). V was clipped by 2 bases and J by 4 bases, with 9 bases between them. DNA of the CDR3: TGTGCCAGCAGCTTTAATACCCTCTATGGCTACACCTTC. This encodes CASSFNTLYGYTF.

With respect to this clone: Different DNA sequences within this sample yield the same CDR3. V is TRBV18 and J is TRBJ2-5, with a weak D call TRBD1 (6 bases). V was pared by 3 bases and J by 1 base, with 9 bases between. The CDR3 consists of 14 residues. Looked up from germline, CDR1 is KGHSH and CDR2 is LQKENI. CDR3 sequence: CASSPGQTQETQYF. In nucleotides, the CDR3 is TGTGCCAGCTCACCTGGACAGACCCAAGAGACCCAGTACTTC.

With respect to this clone: At the DNA level, this CDR3 is encoded by other sequences in the same sample as well. The chain carries TRBV18 and TRBJ1-1; D is unclear. The V gene lost 1 base and the J gene lost 1 base, with 4 bases spanning the gap. The CDR3 spans 13 residues. Germline loops: CDR1 KGHSH, CDR2 LQKENI. The CDR3 DNA follows: TGTGCCAGCTCACCACAACAGAACACTGAAGCTTTCTTT. Amino acid sequence: CASSPQQNTEAFF.

V and J are TRBV18 and TRBJ1-2, with D unresolved. The CDR3 spans 13 residues. Germline V lookup: CDR1 KGHSH, CDR2 LQKENI. V lost 3 bases and J 7 bases, leaving 12 bases between the germline ends. This CDR3 is CASSPGGKSGYTF. The CDR3 bases are TGTGCCAGCTCACCTGGTGGGAAGAGTGGCTACACCTTC.

About this clone itself: One end of the junction varies from germline; a read error may be responsible. The CDR3 nucleotides read TGTGCCTGGAGTGCCCGCGGTGAGCCGTTCTTC. It translates to CAWSARGEPFF. The chain links TRBV30 to TRBJ2-1, with D hard to call. CDR3 length: 11 residues. Germline-derived CDR1 and CDR2 are GTSNPN and SVGIG (reference sequence).

As concerns this clone: This specimen includes other DNA sequences encoding the same CDR3. The rearrangement uses TRBV6-6 and TRBJ2-7; D not resolved. The CDR3 is made up of 11 amino acids. Germline V gene data show CDR1 as MNHNY and CDR2 as SVGAGI (reference sequence). Trimming took off 2 bases at V and 4 bases at J, with 3 bases between the two ends. CDR3 bases: TGTGCCAGCAGTTACAATTACGAGCAGTACTTC. As protein: CASSYNYEQYF.

The chain employs TRBV2 and TRBJ2-7; D is ambiguous. Germline CDR1 reads SNHLY; CDR2 reads FYNNEI. CDR3 size: 13 residues. Trimming took 11 bases from V and 2 from J, leaving 16 bases between them. The CDR3 loop reads CAQDQPLTYEQYF. The CDR3 nucleotides read TGTGCCCAGGACCAGCCACTTACCTACGAGCAGTACTTC. The full variable domain, its missing parts supplied by reference TRBV2 and TRBJ2-7, is EPEVTQTPSHQVTQMGQEVILRCVPISNHLYFYWYRQILGQKVEFLVSFYNNEISEKSEIFDDQFSVERPDGSNFTLKIRSTKLEDSAMYFCAQDQPLTYEQYFGPGTRLTVT.

J is TRBJ1-5 and V is TRBV6-1; D gene uncertain. This CDR3 has 15 amino acids. CDR1 and CDR2 (germline): MNHNS, SASEGT. V was trimmed by 0 bases and J by 1 base, leaving 7 bases between them. In DNA form, the CDR3 reads TGTGCCAGCAGTGAAGCGCAGAGGAGCAATCAGCCCCAGCATTTT. This gives the protein CASSEAQRSNQPQHF.

The V and J genes are TRBV19 and TRBJ1-1, with D possibly being TRBD1 (5 bases). Trimming cost V 2 bases and J 1 base, with 20 bases left between them. Germline lookup yields CDR1 LNHDA and CDR2 SQIVND (reference sequence). This CDR3 has 18 amino acids. CDR3 amino acids: CASSIRDGGGWRNTEAFF. CDR3 DNA: TGTGCCAGTAGTATAAGGGACGGCGGAGGGTGGAGGAACACTGAAGCTTTCTTT.

This chain uses TRBV12-5 with TRBJ1-6, with unresolved D. This CDR3 comprises 14 residues. Germline V gives CDR1 LGHNT, CDR2 FRNRAP. The V gene lost 7 bases and the J gene lost 8 bases, with 15 bases spanning the gap. The CDR3 protein is CASAYTSGDSPLHF. The CDR3 DNA follows: TGTGCTAGTGCCTACACTAGCGGGGATTCACCCCTCCACTTT.

The chain is built from TRBV30 and TRBJ2-3; no firm D call. This CDR3 contains 11 residues. V gave up 3 bases and J gave up 6 bases, with 7 bases separating them. Germline V lookup: CDR1 GTSNPN, CDR2 SVGIG (reference sequence). This CDR3 reads CAWRPADTQYF. As DNA, the CDR3 is TGTGCCTGGAGACCGGCGGATACGCAGTATTTT. Full variable domain (remainder filled in from reference TRBV30 and TRBJ2-3): SQTIHQWPATLVQPVGSPLSLECTVEGTSNPNLYWYRQAAGRGLQLLFYSVGIGQISSEVPQNLSASRPQDRQFILSSKKLLLSDSGFYLCAWRPADTQYFGPGTRLTVL.

The rearrangement joins TRBV19 to TRBJ1-5; TRBD1 matches 8 bases. The CDR3 sequence is 14 residues long. Germline loops: CDR1 LNHDA, CDR2 SQIVND (reference sequence). J was trimmed by 7 bases and V by 1 base; bases with no gene match: 3. The CDR3 coding sequence is TGTGCCAGTAGTATAGCAGGGGGCGGGCAGCCCCAGCATTTT. This translates into CASSIAGGGQPQHF.

The V and J genes are TRBV27 and TRBJ1-5; D is uncertain. The CDR3 is 14 residues long. Germline V gene data show CDR1 as MNHEY and CDR2 as SMNVEV (reference sequence). Trimming removed 1 base at V and 0 bases at J, with 4 bases between. DNA of the CDR3: TGTGCCAGCAGTTTATTTGGTAGCAATCAGCCCCAGCATTTT. Its translation: CASSLFGSNQPQHF.

The chain uses TRBV29-1 and TRBJ2-1; 7 nucleotides line up with TRBD2. Losses at the gene ends were 4 bases for V and 3 bases for J; bases not matched to a gene: 3. The CDR3 spans 13 residues. Germline CDR1 SQVTM, CDR2 ANQGSEA. CDR3 loop: CSVGGTIYNEQFF. DNA for the CDR3: TGCAGCGTTGGCGGGACTATCTACAATGAGCAGTTCTTC.

The chain employs TRBV5-4 and TRBJ2-5; D is perhaps TRBD1 or TRBD2 (7 bases each). CDR1 SGHNT and CDR2 YYREEE come from the germline V gene (reference sequence). Trimming took 2 bases from V and 5 from J, leaving 13 bases between them. The CDR3 sequence is 14 residues long. The CDR3 coding sequence is TGTGCCAGCAGCTTTCCAGGGGGGGATGAGACCCAGTACTTC. Protein product: CASSFPGGDETQYF. Drawing the rest from reference TRBV5-4 and TRBJ2-5, the complete variable domain is ETGVTQSPTHLIKTRGQQVTLRCSSQSGHNTVSWYQQALGQGPQFIFQYYREEENGRGNFPPRFSGLQFPNYSSELNVNALELDDSALYLCASSFPGGDETQYFGPGTRLLVL.

The count of this clone is one. The chain carries TRBV2 and TRBJ2-5; D ambiguous. The CDR3 sequence is 13 residues long. Germline V CDR1 and CDR2: SNHLY, FYNNEI. Trimming pared 4 bases from V and 7 bases from J, leaving 13 bases between. The CDR3 region is CASSGLDLATQYF. CDR3 nucleotide sequence: TGTGCCAGCAGTGGCCTAGATCTGGCGACCCAGTACTTC.

The chain couples TRBV6-5 to TRBJ2-3, with TRBD2 matching over 8 bases. The CDR3 is 15 residues long. With 7 bases clipped from V and 8 bases from J, the junction kept 14 bases outside the gene matches. Germline-derived CDR1 and CDR2 are MNHEY and SVGAGI. The CDR3 bases are TGTGCCAGCACCCGGGGGGTCGCGGGGGGTGGTACGCAGTATTTT. Its translation: CASTRGVAGGGTQYF.

This chain links TRBV11-2 with TRBJ2-2; D is possibly TRBD2 (6 bases). Trimming cost V 2 bases and J 4 bases, with 11 bases left between them. There are 15 residues in the CDR3. The germline CDR1 and CDR2 sequences are SGHAT and FQNNGV. CDR3 sequence reads: CASSLINGGTGELFF. CDR3 DNA sequence: TGTGCCAGCAGCTTAATCAACGGGGGCACCGGGGAGCTGTTTTTT. Combining the CDR3 with reference TRBV11-2 and TRBJ2-2 gives the whole variable domain EAGVAQSPRYKIIEKRQSVAFWCNPISGHATLYWYQQILGQGPKLLIQFQNNGVVDDSQLPKDRFSAERLKGVDSTLKIQPAKLEDSAVYLCASSLINGGTGELFFGEGSRLTVL.

The rearrangement links TRBV5-4 to TRBJ2-2; no clear D. The CDR3 loop spans 15 amino acids. Germline V CDR1 and CDR2: SGHNT, YYREEE (reference sequence). Trimming left V 0 bases short and J 4 bases short, with 10 bases between. The CDR3 sequence: CASSLDQRFTGELFF. The CDR3 region has the DNA TGTGCCAGCAGCTTGGACCAGAGATTCACCGGGGAGCTGTTTTTT.

The chain couples TRBV7-6 to TRBJ1-1; D unclear. CDR3 length: 14 amino acids. Germline CDR1 and CDR2: SGHVS and FNYEAQ. Trimming pared 5 bases from V and 4 bases from J, leaving 14 bases between. CDR3 in amino acids: CASSPQPSGTEAFF. The CDR3 bases are TGTGCCAGCAGCCCACAGCCGTCGGGCACTGAAGCTTTCTTT.

In regard to this clone: With a far larger clone one base away, a read error is the likely cause. This chain links TRBV7-9 with TRBJ1-6; D gene ambiguous. The germline V gene encodes CDR1 SEHNR and CDR2 FQNEAQ (reference sequence). CDR3 length: 12 amino acids. The DNA for the CDR3 is TGTGCCAGCAGCTTAGGGAATTCACCCTTCCACTTT. Protein: CASSLGNSPFHF.

The CDR3, as DNA: TGTGCCAGCAGGCGACTAGCGGGCTACTACGAGCAGTACTTC. Amino acids: CASRRLAGYYEQYF. The rearrangement links TRBV6-6 to TRBJ2-7, with 10 bases aligning to TRBD2. This CDR3 region has 14 residues. Per the germline V gene, CDR1 is MNHNY and CDR2 is SVGAGI (reference sequence). V lost 6 bases and J lost 3; bases outside the gene matches: 5.